The 8 T cell receptor beta chains given below trace back to one sample, sequenced in a study of T cell responses to AZD1222 COVID-19 vaccine. Libraries were prepared by immunoSEQ multiplex PCR; TCRdb keeps only in-frame clonotypes and omits some of them. Among roughly 70,000 clones listed, around nine tenths were seen once. The sequencing used peripheral blood, collected 28 days after the second dose of the MenACWY control vaccine. Receptors were obtained from an adult who received the MenACWY meningococcal vaccine as a control.

The CDR3 DNA is TGTGCCAGCAGCGTCGGGTGGGGAGCTAAGGAAGGCACCGGGGAGCTGTTTTTT. Its translation is CASSVGWGAKEGTGELFF. The chain uses TRBV9 and TRBJ2-2; weak D call: TRBD2 (5 bases). CDR1 and CDR2 (germline): SGDLS, YYNGEE. Trimming cost V 2 bases and J 4 bases, with 21 bases left between them. The CDR3 spans 18 residues.

The genes are TRBV6-5 and TRBJ2-2; tentative D call: TRBD2 (5 bases). The CDR3 extends over 13 amino acids. Per the germline V gene, CDR1 is MNHEY and CDR2 is SVGAGI. The V gene lost 0 bases and the J gene lost 7 bases, with 6 bases spanning the gap. The CDR3 sequence is CASSYSGSGELFF. The DNA for the CDR3 is TGTGCCAGCAGTTACTCGGGGAGCGGGGAGCTGTTTTTT.

V is TRBV12-2 and J is TRBJ2-1; the table names TRBD1, a call not compared with the DNA. TRBV12-2 is tagged as a pseudogene. The CDR3 consists of 18 residues. CDR3 protein: CASRLAWDRGPSYNEQFF. The CDR3 nucleotides are TGTGCAAGTCGCTTAGCGTGGGACAGGGGGCCCTCCTACAATGAGCAGTTCTTC.

The J gene is TRBJ1-5, the V gene TRBV28; D is perhaps TRBD1 (6 bases). V was cut by 5 bases and J by 0 bases, with 14 bases left in between. Germline CDR1 MDHEN, CDR2 SYDVKM. The CDR3 covers 16 residues. For the CDR3, the DNA is TGTGCCAGCAGTCTTCGGACAGCCGCTAGCAATCAGCCCCAGCATTTT. It translates to CASSLRTAASNQPQHF.

The CDR3 DNA reads TGTGCCAGCAGCCTTCACCCAATGGGGACTAGGGGGGATGAGCAGTTCTTC. It codes for CASSLHPMGTRGDEQFF. The J gene is TRBJ2-1, the V gene TRBV6-2 or TRBV6-3; 8 bases match TRBD2. Germline V gene lookup returns CDR1 MNHEY and CDR2 SVGEGT. The V segment lost 6 bases and the J segment 8 bases; nucleotides outside the gene matches: 18. This CDR3 is built from 17 residues.

The chain carries TRBV29-1 and TRBJ2-3; a possible D gene is TRBD1 (5 bases). Germline lookup yields CDR1 SQVTM and CDR2 ANQGSEA. The length of the CDR3 is 17 residues. V was pared by 0 bases and J by 0 bases, with 16 bases between. The CDR3 coding sequence is TGCAGCGTTGAAGATTCGTTGGCTAGGGGAAGCACAGATACGCAGTATTTT. It encodes CSVEDSLARGSTDTQYF.

CDR3 sequence: CSVDLIVGGPQHF. CDR3 coding DNA: TGCAGCGTTGATCTAATAGTTGGAGGGCCCCAGCATTTT. This rearrangement joins TRBV29-1 to TRBJ1-5; no clear D. V was cut by 3 bases and J by 9 bases, with 15 bases left in between. The V gene's germline CDR1 is SQVTM and CDR2 ANQGSEA. The length of the CDR3 is 13 residues.

The rearrangement uses TRBV19 and TRBJ1-1; perhaps TRBD1 as D (5 bases). V was cut by 3 bases and J by 6 bases, with 11 bases left in between. The CDR3 is 13 residues long. Germline-derived CDR1 and CDR2 are LNHDA and SQIVND (reference sequence). The CDR3 bases are TGTGCCAGTAGTATGGGGGGTTACGCTGAAGCTTTCTTT. Amino acid sequence: CASSMGGYAEAFF.